Each of the 13 T cell receptor beta chains below was sequenced from the same sample in a study of T-cell reconstitution after alpha-beta-depleted transplantation in children. Construction of the TCRbeta library involved unique molecular identifiers. Each CDR3 protein gets one entry after TCRdb re-called the PCR reads with MiXCR. The sample lists 200,000 to 250,000 distinct CDR3 sequences, approximately 8.9% occurring once. Sequences were derived from PBMCs, mostly from graft donor cells, sampled 180 days after TCRalphabeta/CD19-depleted stem cell transplant. These receptors were collected from a male patient between 10 and 17 years old who had a stem cell transplant for acute lymphoblastic leukemia, so the T cells may come from the graft donor.

This clonotype showed up many times. DNA of the CDR3: TGTGCCACCAGCAGAGGTCGACTAGCGGGGTCCCAAGATACGCAGTATTTT. Translation: CATSRGRLAGSQDTQYF. The chain joins TRBV15 to TRBJ2-3; the match to TRBD2 covers 11 bases. The CDR3 covers 17 residues. Per the germline V gene, CDR1 is LNHNV and CDR2 is YYDKDF (reference sequence). With V trimmed by 1 base and J by 5 bases, 8 bases remained unmatched.

There are many counts of this clonotype. The V call is TRBV4-3, the J call TRBJ2-4; D might be TRBD1 (6 bases). Trimming removed 0 bases from V and 12 bases from J, with 12 bases in between. The germline CDR1 and CDR2 sequences are LGHNA and YSLEER. The CDR3 sequence is 13 residues long. DNA for the CDR3: TGCGCCAGCAGCCAAGATGGGCAGGGGACTCAGTACTTC. Protein sequence: CASSQDGQGTQYF.

About this clonotype: Since a much larger clone is just one base distant, this may be a read error. J is TRBJ1-2 and V is TRBV7-2, with D maybe TRBD1 (5 bases). From germline, CDR1 is SGHTA and CDR2 FQGNSA. This CDR3 comprises 14 residues. The V end was cut by 3 bases, the J end by 6 bases, with 14 bases between. The CDR3 DNA reads as TGTGCCAGCAGCTTCCTCAGGGTAGAGAATGGCTACACCTTC. Amino acids: CASSFLRVENGYTF.

This clonotype was observed many times. This chain uses TRBV5-5 with TRBJ2-1; D may match TRBD1 or TRBD2 (5 bases each). The CDR3 is 15 amino acids. From germline, CDR1 is SGHKS and CDR2 YYEKEE (reference sequence). V was pared by 3 bases and J by 9 bases, with 19 bases between. This CDR3 reads CASSSPGPSAGEQFF. CDR3 in DNA: TGTGCCAGCAGCTCCCCGGGACCCAGCGCGGGTGAGCAGTTCTTC.

This clonotype has ten or more counts. This sequence joins TRBV2 and TRBJ2-7; D not certain. CDR1 is SNHLY and CDR2 is FYNNEI in the germline V gene. The V gene lost 9 bases and the J gene lost 4 bases, with 10 bases spanning the gap. The CDR3 loop spans 11 amino acids. This CDR3 is CASAPNYEQYF. The CDR3 nucleotides read TGTGCCAGTGCCCCTAATTACGAGCAGTACTTC. The full variable domain, its missing parts supplied by reference TRBV2 and TRBJ2-7, is EPEVTQTPSHQVTQMGQEVILRCVPISNHLYFYWYRQILGQKVEFLVSFYNNEISEKSEIFDDQFSVERPDGSNFTLKIRSTKLEDSAMYFCASAPNYEQYFGPGTRLTVT.

This clonotype was observed a few times. The chain carries TRBV28 and TRBJ1-5; tentatively, D is TRBD1 (5 bases). The ends were cut back, 4 bases at V and 5 bases at J, with 15 bases in the middle. The germline V gene encodes CDR1 MDHEN and CDR2 SYDVKM. The CDR3 has 15 residues. The CDR3 coding sequence is TGTGCCAGCAGTTCAAGTGGGAGGGGTGATCAGCCCCAGCATTTT. Its protein product is CASSSSGRGDQPQHF. The variable domain in full, completed from reference TRBV28 and TRBJ1-5, reads DVKVTQSSRYLVKRTGEKVFLECVQDMDHENMFWYRQDPGLGLRLIYFSYDVKMKEKGDIPEGYSVSREKKERFSLILESASTNQTSMYLCASSSSGRGDQPQHFGDGTRLSIL.

This clonotype was seen many times. CDR3 nucleotides: TGCGCCAGCAGCTACACTAGCGGGGGGTGGAATGAGCAGTTCTTC. This translates into CASSYTSGGWNEQFF. The rearrangement uses TRBV5-1 and TRBJ2-1; 12 nucleotides match TRBD2. CDR3 length: 15 amino acids. V was clipped by 3 bases and J by 7 bases; unmatched bases: 5. The germline CDR1 and CDR2 sequences are SGHRS and YFSETQ.

This clonotype was counted a few times. The chain employs TRBV5-6 and TRBJ2-6; 10 nucleotides line up with TRBD1. This CDR3 contains 19 residues. Trimming at V came to 0 bases and at J to 0 bases, leaving 6 bases not matched to a gene. In germline, CDR1 is SGHDT, CDR2 YYEEEE. The CDR3 loop is CASSLAGTGDFSGANVLTF. CDR3 DNA sequence: TGTGCCAGCAGCTTGGCCGGGACAGGGGACTTCTCTGGGGCCAACGTCCTGACTTTC.

This clonotype was observed a few times. The rearrangement uses TRBV7-6 and TRBJ2-1; 13 nucleotides agree with TRBD2. The germline CDR1 and CDR2 sequences are SGHVS and FNYEAQ. The CDR3 totals 16 residues. With V trimmed by 5 bases and J by 2 bases, 3 bases remained unmatched. The CDR3 nucleotides are TGTGCCAGCAGCCCGACTAGCGGGAGGACCTACAATGAGCAGTTCTTC. Residues: CASSPTSGRTYNEQFF.

This clonotype was seen repeatedly, ten times or more. The rearrangement links TRBV28 to TRBJ1-5; D remains unclear. V was clipped by 4 bases and J by 0 bases, with 7 bases between them. CDR1 and CDR2 from the germline V gene are MDHEN and SYDVKM. The CDR3 contains 14 residues. The CDR3 sequence: CASSWGVSNQPQHF. As DNA, the CDR3 is TGTGCCAGCAGTTGGGGAGTTAGCAATCAGCCCCAGCATTTT.

This clonotype was observed at least ten times. The rearrangement links TRBV7-9 to TRBJ2-7; no firm D call. CDR3 length: 9 residues. With 6 bases removed from V and 4 bases from J, the gap between germline ends came to 1 base. The germline V gene has CDR1 SEHNR and CDR2 FQNEAQ (reference sequence). The CDR3 sequence: CASRYEQYF. The CDR3 bases are TGTGCCAGCAGATACGAGCAGTACTTC.

This clonotype was seen at least ten times. The chain has TRBV6-5 and TRBJ2-7, with TRBD1 as a possible D gene (6 bases). The V gene lost 4 bases and the J gene lost 4 bases, with 14 bases spanning the gap. CDR3 length equals 14 residues. Germline loops: CDR1 MNHEY, CDR2 SVGAGI. CDR3 protein: CASSSYGTQYEQYF. The CDR3 DNA is TGTGCCAGCAGTTCCTACGGGACACAGTACGAGCAGTACTTC.

This clonotype was seen repeatedly, ten times or more. The rearrangement joins TRBV7-3 to TRBJ2-5; D is undetermined. CDR1 and CDR2 (germline): SGHTA, FQGTGA. The length of the CDR3 is 14 residues. V was clipped by 2 bases and J by 7 bases, with 14 bases between them. The chain's CDR3 is CASSLGPDSRTQYF. Here the CDR3 DNA reads TGTGCCAGCAGCTTAGGACCCGACTCAAGGACCCAGTACTTC.